This entry is about one TCR beta chain. The CDR3 sequence is 15 residues long. CDR1 is LNHDA, CDR2 SQIVND, per germline (reference sequence). V lost 6 bases, J lost 5 bases, and 17 bases lay in between. Generated by immunoSEQ multiplex PCR, the TCRdb table keeps only in-frame clones and is missing some. The data contain approximately 34,000 clones, around 80% of them seen just once; the ten biggest clones take up less than 40%. The sample belongs to a study of PD-L1 blockade in urothelial cancer. Study in general: Patients, treated from 2014 onward, received atezolizumab 1,200 mg intravenously every 3 weeks.

The chain carries TRBV19 and TRBJ2-1, with D possibly being TRBD2 (6 bases). The source material was PBMCs, sampled around atezolizumab (anti-PD-L1) treatment. The TCR originated in a man in his sixties with urothelial cancer. The CDR3 here is CASRPPGTPNNEQFF. The CDR3 DNA follows: TGTGCCAGTAGACCCCCCGGGACTCCTAACAATGAGCAGTTCTTC.